This T cell receptor (beta chain) is from a study of tumor-infiltrating lymphocytes in primary liver carcinoma. Study in general: With diameters of 4.2 to 10 cm, tumors were stage T1-T3 N0M0. Sequencing of the samples generated roughly 3.5 to 7.13 million productive TCRbeta reads, with similar yields across tissue types.

Per germline, CDR1 MGHRA and CDR2 YSYEKL. This CDR3 has 22 amino acids. Study outcomes and limitations: In tumor-adjacent and tumor-blood pairs, overlap was lower than in tumor region pairs. Top-250-clone fractions were significantly higher in tumors than in blood (p = 0.039).

The investigators made TCR beta cDNA from 400 to 550 ng total RNA, using a constant-region primer. Library construction for TCR beta comprised three nested multiplex PCR rounds performed with slightly modified ARM-PCR. A C-beta reverse primer was combined with TRBV1-TRBV30 forward primers in the first two PCR rounds, and each round had approximately 10 cycles. MiXCR, applied by TCRdb to the multiplex PCR reads, yields one record per CDR3 protein. The sample includes 300,000 to 350,000 distinct CDR3 sequences, less than 75% of them seen just once. A single count supports this clonotype. What it recognizes is unknown. The junction and the germline gene differ at one end; a read error may be behind it. Blood RNA came from unsorted whole blood; germline DNA was also extracted.

The source material was peripheral blood. This clonotype was sampled from a man aged 35 to 55 with primary liver carcinoma and hepatitis B virus infection. The chain has TRBV4-1 and TRBJ2-1, with 13 bases aligning to TRBD2. Written as DNA, the CDR3 is TGCGCCAGTAGCCAAGATGAAGGACTAGCGGGAGTTTTATCCTACGACTACAATGAGCAGCTCTTC. Translated, it gives CASSQDEGLAGVLSYDYNEQLF.